A selection of T cell receptor beta chains follows, all from one sample in a study of blood T cell repertoires in COVID-19. This table comes from immunoSEQ multiplex PCR, and its TCRdb copy is limited to in-frame clones, with some not included. This sample has around 300,000 clones, with around 86% found just once. Sequenced material: peripheral blood. These receptor sequences come from a man between 45 and 60 years old with active or convalescent COVID-19. CDR3s include the opening cysteine and the closing phenylalanine or tryptophan. D genes are given only for firm matches. Clone sizes are given selectively: once, few, many, or a class where the clone is expanded.

clone_size,j_call,cdr3_length,d_call,v_call,cdr3_nt,cdr3_aa
.,TRBJ1-2,12,.,TRBV12-3/TRBV12-4,TGTGCCAGCAATACTTACAGGACCGGCTACACCTTC,CASNTYRTGYTF
.,TRBJ1-4,14,.,TRBV19,TGTGCCAGTAGCAAAGCGGGTGCTAATGAAAAACTGTTTTTT,CASSKAGANEKLFF
.,TRBJ1-1,15,.,TRBV28,TGTGCCAGCAGTTTGGGTCAGAGGACAAACACTGAAGCTTTCTTT,CASSLGQRTNTEAFF
once,TRBJ1-5,20,.,TRBV28,TGTGCCAGCCGCGGCGCAGGGGCCTTCGGGGGGCTTTATAGCAATCAGCCCCAGCATTTT,CASRGAGAFGGLYSNQPQHF
.,TRBJ2-3,19,TRBD2,TRBV7-3,TGTGCCAGCAGCCCCCTTGGGGTAGCGGGGGACCTAACCACAGATACGCAGTATTTT,CASSPLGVAGDLTTDTQYF
.,TRBJ1-6,13,.,TRBV6-5,TGTGCCAGCAGTCAGAATCTTAATTCACCCCTCCACTTT,CASSQNLNSPLHF
.,TRBJ1-5,12,.,TRBV6-1,TGTGCCAGCAGTGACAACAATCAGCCCCAGCATTTT,CASSDNNQPQHF
.,TRBJ1-1,13,.,TRBV18,TGTGCCAGCTCACCAATTGGGGAGGCGGCTAAGCCGTTT,CASSPIGEAAKPF
.,TRBJ2-7,13,TRBD2,TRBV5-4,TGTGCCAGCAGTTTGGGACTAGGTAACGAGCAGTACTTC,CASSLGLGNEQYF
.,TRBJ2-2,15,.,TRBV2,TGTGCCAGCAGTGGACAGGTCGCGAACACCGGGGAGCTGTTTTTT,CASSGQVANTGELFF
.,TRBJ2-3,15,TRBD2,TRBV18,TGTGCCAGCTCACCACGCGGGGGGGCAACAGATACGCAGTATTTT,CASSPRGGATDTQYF
.,TRBJ1-1,16,.,TRBV21-1,TGTGCCAGCAGCAAAGGAGGCGAGGGTCTGAACACTGAAGCTTTCTTT,CASSKGGEGLNTEAFF
once,TRBJ2-7,16,.,TRBV18,TGTGCCAGCTCACCTCTAGGGGAAAGGGGCTCCTACGAGCAGTACTTC,CASSPLGERGSYEQYF
.,TRBJ2-7,16,TRBD1,TRBV6-5,TGTGCCAGCAGTTACTCGGCCAGGGGGATGCCCTACGAGCAGTACTTC,CASSYSARGMPYEQYF
.,TRBJ1-2,14,.,TRBV3-1/TRBV3-2,TGTGCCAGCAGCCAAGAAGGGGTTGGCTATGGCTACACCTTC,CASSQEGVGYGYTF
.,TRBJ2-7,11,.,TRBV30,TGTGCCTGGAGTGGAGTCTACGAGCAGTACTTC,CAWSGVYEQYF
.,TRBJ1-5,15,.,TRBV5-4,TGTGCCAGCAGCTTGGGCCCACCCTATAATCAGCCCCAGCATTTT,CASSLGPPYNQPQHF
.,TRBJ1-1,12,.,TRBV29-1,TGCAGCGGGAGCCGGGGGAGCACTGAAGCTTTCTTT,CSGSRGSTEAFF
.,TRBJ1-3,15,TRBD1,TRBV6-2/TRBV6-3,TGTGCCAGCAGTCAGGGACAGGTCTCTGGAAACACCATATATTTT,CASSQGQVSGNTIYF
.,TRBJ2-5,14,.,TRBV6-1,TGTGCCAGCAGTGAAGGTATACTTGGAGAGACCCAGTACTTC,CASSEGILGETQYF
.,TRBJ1-4,17,.,TRBV11-2,TGTGCCAGCAGCTTAGGCCGCTTCAGGAGGCGAGGGGAAAAACTGTTTTTT,CASSLGRFRRRGEKLFF
.,TRBJ2-3,14,.,TRBV19,TGTGCCAGTAGTCCCGGGTCGAGTCCGGATACGCAGTATTTT,CASSPGSSPDTQYF
.,TRBJ1-6,15,.,TRBV28,TGTGCCAGCAGTTTGACGGTTAGCCTAAATTCACCCCTCCACTTT,CASSLTVSLNSPLHF
.,TRBJ1-2,13,.,TRBV7-9,TGTGCCAGCAGCTTAGGAAGCGGGCATGGCTACACCTTC,CASSLGSGHGYTF
.,TRBJ1-5,14,TRBD1,TRBV6-2/TRBV6-3,TGTGCCAGCAGTAAAGACAGGGGCAATCAGCCCCAGCATTTT,CASSKDRGNQPQHF
.,TRBJ1-2,16,.,TRBV3-1/TRBV3-2,TGTGCCAGCAGCCCAAAGCAGGGGTCCGGCCCTGGGGGCTACACCTTC,CASSPKQGSGPGGYTF
.,TRBJ2-1,15,TRBD2,TRBV5-6,TGTGCCAGCAGCTTGACTAGCGGCGCACAAAATGAGCAGTTCTTC,CASSLTSGAQNEQFF
.,TRBJ2-7,12,.,TRBV29-1,TGCAGCGTTGTCAGGGGCACCTACGAGCAGTACTTC,CSVVRGTYEQYF
.,TRBJ1-1,13,.,TRBV27,TGTGCCAGCAGTCTAAACTGGTACACTGAAGCTTTCTTT,CASSLNWYTEAFF
.,TRBJ1-2,15,TRBD1,TRBV19,TGTGCCAGTAGTATCCCGCCGGGACAGGCCTATGGCTACACCTTC,CASSIPPGQAYGYTF
.,TRBJ1-2,12,.,TRBV10-3,TGTGCCCTCCGCGAGGAGGACTATGGCTACACCTTC,CALREEDYGYTF
.,TRBJ1-5,16,.,TRBV6-2/TRBV6-3,TGTGCCAGCAGTTACTCGATCAGGGGTAGCAATCAGCCCCAGCATTTT,CASSYSIRGSNQPQHF
once,TRBJ1-4,15,.,TRBV27,TGTGCCAGCAGCCTTATGGGGGGAGATAATGAAAAACTGTTTTTT,CASSLMGGDNEKLFF
.,TRBJ2-5,15,TRBD1,TRBV7-2,TGTGCCAGCAGCCCACGGACAGGGCGGGAAGAGACCCAGTACTTC,CASSPRTGREETQYF
.,TRBJ2-2,14,.,TRBV28,TGTGCCAGCAACAGACCCCGGGGCACCGGGGAGCTGTTTTTT,CASNRPRGTGELFF
.,TRBJ1-1,17,TRBD1,TRBV28,TGTGCCAGCAGTGAAGGACAGGGGGCGCGAGGGGTAGGTGAAGCTTTCTTT,CASSEGQGARGVGEAFF
.,TRBJ2-7,16,TRBD2,TRBV7-3,TGTGCCAGCAGCCCATCGCGGACTAGCTCTTTCTACGAGCAGTACTTC,CASSPSRTSSFYEQYF
.,TRBJ2-1,15,TRBD2,TRBV7-3,TGTGCCAGCAGCGCCGGACTAGCGGGGTACAATGAGCAGTTCTTC,CASSAGLAGYNEQFF
.,TRBJ1-2,13,.,TRBV6-5,TGTGCCAGCAGGCCTACCCCCCTTTATGGCTACACCTTC,CASRPTPLYGYTF
.,TRBJ1-2,15,TRBD1,TRBV5-5,TGTGCCAGCAGCCAGGGACCGGGACAGAACTATGGCTACACCTTC,CASSQGPGQNYGYTF
.,TRBJ2-2,13,.,TRBV24-1,TGTGCCACTTCTACAGGGACCGTGGGGGAGCTGTTTTTT,CATSTGTVGELFF
.,TRBJ2-1,16,TRBD2,TRBV11-2,TGTGCCAGCAGACAACTAGCGGGAGGGGCGTACAATGAGCAGTTCTTC,CASRQLAGGAYNEQFF
.,TRBJ2-2,19,.,TRBV6-2/TRBV6-3,TGTGCCAGCAGTTACTCATACGGGTTCGGGGGACGAAACACCGGGGAGCTGTTTTTT,CASSYSYGFGGRNTGELFF
few,TRBJ2-1,15,TRBD2,TRBV11-1,TGTGCCAGCAGTGCCGGGACTAGCGGGAGCAATGAGCAGTTCTTC,CASSAGTSGSNEQFF
once,TRBJ1-1,14,.,TRBV5-1,TGCGCCAGCAGTTCAGACAGACCGAACACTGAAGCTTTCTTT,CASSSDRPNTEAFF
once,TRBJ2-7,11,.,TRBV2,TGTGCCAGCACCTCAGGGGAGGAGCAGTACTTC,CASTSGEEQYF